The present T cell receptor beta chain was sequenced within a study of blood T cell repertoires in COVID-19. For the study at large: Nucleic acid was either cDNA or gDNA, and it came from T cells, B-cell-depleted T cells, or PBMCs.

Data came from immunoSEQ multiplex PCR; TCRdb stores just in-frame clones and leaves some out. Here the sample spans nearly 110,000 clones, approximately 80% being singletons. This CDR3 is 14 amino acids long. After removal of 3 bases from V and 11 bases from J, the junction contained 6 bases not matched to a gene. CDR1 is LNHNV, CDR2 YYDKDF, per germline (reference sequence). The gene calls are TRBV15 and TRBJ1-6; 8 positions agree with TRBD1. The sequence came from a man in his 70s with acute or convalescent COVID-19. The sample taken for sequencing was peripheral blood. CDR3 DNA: TGTGCCACCAGCAGTGGACAGGGCTGGACACCCCTCCACTTT. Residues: CATSSGQGWTPLHF.